This T cell receptor beta chain derives from a study of shared clonotypes between healthy human individuals. Clones were read by immunoSEQ multiplex PCR, and TCRdb kept only the in-frame ones, dropping some. The repertoire holds 2,500,000 or so clones, with 92% as singletons. The CDR3 is 15 amino acids. V was cut by 6 bases and J by 4 bases, with 15 bases left in between. Per germline, CDR1 LNHDA and CDR2 SQIVND (reference sequence). What was sequenced was naive CD4+ T cells from PBMCs. Subset noted: CD45RA+ positively selected. The sequence was collected from a man between 18 and 35 years old in good health. Some clones in this sample may be carry-over from other donors' samples. The J gene is TRBJ2-2, the V gene TRBV19; D is undetermined. Written as DNA, the CDR3 is TGTGCCAGTAGCGGAGCCGGGTCCATCACCGGGGAGCTGTTTTTT. Amino acid sequence: CASSGAGSITGELFF.